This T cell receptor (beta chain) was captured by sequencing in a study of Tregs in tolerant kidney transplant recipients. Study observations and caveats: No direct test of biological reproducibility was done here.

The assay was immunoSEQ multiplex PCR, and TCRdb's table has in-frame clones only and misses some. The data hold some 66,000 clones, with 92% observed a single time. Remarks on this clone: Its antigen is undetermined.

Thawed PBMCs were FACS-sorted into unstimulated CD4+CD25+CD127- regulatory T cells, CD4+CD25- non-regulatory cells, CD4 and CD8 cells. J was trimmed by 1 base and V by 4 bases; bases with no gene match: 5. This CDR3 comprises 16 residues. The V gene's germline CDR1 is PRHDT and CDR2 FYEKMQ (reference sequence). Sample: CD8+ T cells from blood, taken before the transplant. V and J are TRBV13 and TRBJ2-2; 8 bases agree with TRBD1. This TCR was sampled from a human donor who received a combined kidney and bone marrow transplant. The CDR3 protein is CASSSSGTGNTGELFF. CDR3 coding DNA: TGTGCCAGCAGCTCCTCCGGGACAGGGAACACCGGGGAGCTGTTTTTT.